A single sample gave rise to the 12 T cell receptor beta chains below, sequenced in a study of T cells in Graves' hyperthyroidism and ophthalmopathy. The TCR beta CDR3 regions underwent amplification using RNA transcripts as the source. HTBI primers were employed in a first-round RT-PCR of the TCR CDR3. TCRdb used MiXCR to reprocess the multiplex PCR reads, holding one entry per CDR3 protein. Altogether about 420,000 distinct CDR3 sequences are present, more than 15% being singletons, with the ten largest covering around 7.7%. Sequencing was done on a sample of blood. Receptors were obtained from a woman aged 18-29 years with Graves' hyperthyroidism.

This clonotype was detected ten times or more. The chain combines TRBV5-1 with TRBJ1-6; a weak D match, TRBD1 (5 bases). V lost 1 base to trimming and J lost 10 bases, with 12 bases between them. Germline V CDR1 and CDR2: SGHRS, YFSETQ. CDR3 size: 14 residues. The DNA of the CDR3 is TGCGCCAGCAGCTTGAGGCAGGGCAGATCACCCCTCCACTTT. The encoded protein is CASSLRQGRSPLHF.

This clonotype occurred a few times. Given the absence of the conserved phenylalanine or tryptophan at the CDR3 end, a read error is likely. The gene calls are TRBV6-1 and TRBJ2-7, with 9 bases aligning to TRBD2. The CDR3 has 14 amino acids. V gave up 5 bases and J gave up 2 bases; unmatched junction bases: 4. The V gene's germline CDR1 is MNHNS and CDR2 SASEGT. The CDR3: CASSRTSETYEQYL. The CDR3 region has the DNA TGTGCCAGCAGTCGGACTAGCGAGACCTACGAGCAGTACCTC.

This clonotype was detected ten times or more. The chain has TRBV20-1 and TRBJ2-7; 8 bases line up with TRBD2. V shed 1 base and J 4 bases; nucleotides not matched to a gene: 3. The CDR3 consists of 13 residues. Germline CDR1 is DFQATT and CDR2 is SNEGSKA (reference sequence). The CDR3 bases are TGCAGTGCTAGAGGGGAGCGGGAGTACGAGCAGTACTTC. Protein product: CSARGEREYEQYF.

This clonotype was counted at least ten times. The V and J genes are TRBV2 and TRBJ1-3; D gene uncertain. CDR1 and CDR2 from the germline V gene are SNHLY and FYNNEI. The CDR3 spans 14 residues. Trimming took 4 bases from V and 2 from J, leaving 9 bases between them. The CDR3 is CASSASVTGNTIYF. DNA for the CDR3: TGTGCCAGCAGTGCCTCCGTGACTGGAAACACCATATATTTT.

The gene calls are TRBV6-4 and TRBJ1-5, with 8 positions matching TRBD1. V shed 6 bases and J 3 bases; nucleotides not matched to a gene: 7. The CDR3 extends over 15 amino acids. CDR1 and CDR2 from the germline V gene are MRHNA and SNTAGT. CDR3: CASRRAGGLNQPQHF. The CDR3 DNA sequence: TGTGCCAGCAGACGGGCAGGGGGCCTCAATCAGCCCCAGCATTTT.

Ten or more counts support this clonotype. This chain connects TRBV27 to TRBJ2-1; D call uncertain. The CDR3 sequence is 14 residues long. Germline V gene lookup returns CDR1 MNHEY and CDR2 SMNVEV (reference sequence). Between the trimmed V and J ends, which lost 1 base and 0 bases, there was a span of 4 bases. The CDR3 sequence: CASSLFASYNEQFF. The CDR3 nucleotides read TGTGCCAGCAGTTTATTTGCCTCCTACAATGAGCAGTTCTTC.

This clonotype was observed at least ten times. V usage is TRBV11-2 and J usage is TRBJ2-1; 8 nucleotides match TRBD2. CDR1 and CDR2 from the germline V gene are SGHAT and FQNNGV. CDR3 length: 16 residues. V was pared by 5 bases and J by 7 bases, with 13 bases of the junction left unmatched. CDR3 loop: CASSPRRSGSINEQFF. DNA for the CDR3: TGTGCCAGCAGCCCCCGGAGGAGCGGGAGTATTAATGAGCAGTTCTTC.

The CDR3 DNA sequence: TGTGCCAGCAGCTTTTCAGGCCTCCCCACCGGGGAGCTGTTTTTT. Encoded protein: CASSFSGLPTGELFF. The chain combines TRBV11-1 with TRBJ2-2; unclear D gene. Germline assignment: CDR1 SGHAT and CDR2 FQDESV (reference sequence). This CDR3 region has 15 residues. V lost 3 bases and J 4 bases, leaving 12 bases between the germline ends.

This clonotype was recorded many times. CDR3 DNA sequence: TGTGCCAGCAGTGAACTTAGCGGGGGGAGTTCAGATACGCAGTATTTT. This translates into CASSELSGGSSDTQYF. The chain is built from TRBV6-1 and TRBJ2-3; 10 positions match TRBD2. V lost 2 bases to trimming and J lost 4 bases; unmatched junction nucleotides: 6. This CDR3 spans 16 amino acids. Germline-derived CDR1 and CDR2 are MNHNS and SASEGT.

In its sample, this clonotype was seen a few times. The rearrangement links TRBV18 to TRBJ2-2; 10 nucleotides match TRBD2. Germline lookup yields CDR1 KGHSH and CDR2 LQKENI. The CDR3 loop spans 17 amino acids. V trimming: 1 base; J trimming: 2 bases; junction bases outside the gene matches: 4. The CDR3 sequence: CASSPQVAGGNTGELFF. In DNA, the CDR3 is TGTGCCAGCTCACCACAAGTAGCGGGGGGCAACACCGGGGAGCTGTTTTTT.

This clonotype was found many times. The rearrangement links TRBV2 to TRBJ2-3, with 8 nucleotides matching TRBD2. Germline CDR1 reads SNHLY; CDR2 reads FYNNEI. The V gene end was trimmed by 7 bases and the J gene end by 1 base; junction bases not matched to a gene: 7. The CDR3 has 15 amino acids. CDR3 sequence reads: CASIELAEGTDTQYF. CDR3 sequence (DNA): TGTGCCAGCATCGAACTAGCGGAGGGCACAGATACGCAGTATTTT.

In this sample, this clonotype turned up many times. The V call is TRBV19, the J call TRBJ1-1; weak D call: TRBD1 (6 bases). Between the trimmed V and J ends, which lost 4 bases and 1 base, there was a span of 13 bases. The CDR3 length is 15 residues. The germline CDR1 and CDR2 sequences are LNHDA and SQIVND (reference sequence). The DNA of the CDR3 is TGTGCCAGTAGTAGATCAGGGGCGCCGAACACTGAAGCTTTCTTT. Residues: CASSRSGAPNTEAFF.